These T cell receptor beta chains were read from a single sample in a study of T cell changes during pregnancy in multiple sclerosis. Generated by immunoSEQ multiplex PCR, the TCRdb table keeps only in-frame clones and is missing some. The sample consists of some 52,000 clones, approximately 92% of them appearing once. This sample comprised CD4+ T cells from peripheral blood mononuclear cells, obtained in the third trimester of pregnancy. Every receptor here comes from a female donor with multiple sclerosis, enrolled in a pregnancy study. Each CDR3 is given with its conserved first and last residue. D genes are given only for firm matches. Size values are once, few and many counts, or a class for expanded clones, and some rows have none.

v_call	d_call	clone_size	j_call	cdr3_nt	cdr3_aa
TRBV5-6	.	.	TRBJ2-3	TGTGCCAGCAGCTTGTCACAGGGCACAGATACGCAGTATTTT	CASSLSQGTDTQYF
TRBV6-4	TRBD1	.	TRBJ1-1	TGTGCCAGCAGGGTTACAGGGGAGAGGGAGAACACTGAAGCTTTCTTT	CASRVTGERENTEAFF
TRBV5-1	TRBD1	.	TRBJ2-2	TGCGCCAGCAGCTTGGCCGTGGTGACAGGGGGCACCGGGGAGCTGTTTTTT	CASSLAVVTGGTGELFF
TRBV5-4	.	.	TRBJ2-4	TGTGCCAGCAGCTTACAGGGGACTGAAAACATTCAGTACTTC	CASSLQGTENIQYF
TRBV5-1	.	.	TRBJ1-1	TGCGCCAGCAGCCCCGGTGGGGCGCAGGGGACTGAAGCTTTCTTT	CASSPGGAQGTEAFF
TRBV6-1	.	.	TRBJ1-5	TGTGCCAGCAGTGAAGGGGGGGGGCAGCCCCAGCATTTT	CASSEGGGQPQHF
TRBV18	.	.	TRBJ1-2	TGTGCCAGCTCACCAATTGGTGGCGGCCCTAGCGACTATGGCTACACCTTC	CASSPIGGGPSDYGYTF
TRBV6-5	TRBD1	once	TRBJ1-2	TGTGCCAGCTGCTCCCGGGACAGCCGGTCCTATGGCTACACCTTC	CASCSRDSRSYGYTF
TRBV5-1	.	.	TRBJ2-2	TGCGCCAGCAGCGAGGACAGGGAGGGGAACACCGGGGAGCTGTTTTTT	CASSEDREGNTGELFF
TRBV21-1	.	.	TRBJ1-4	TGTGCCAGGACTACCCGGGGGACAGTCGGATATGAAAAACTGTTTTTT	CARTTRGTVGYEKLFF
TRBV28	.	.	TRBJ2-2	TGTGCCAGCAGCCCGGGACTCCCCACCGGGGAGCTGTTTTTT	CASSPGLPTGELFF
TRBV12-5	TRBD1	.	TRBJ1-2	TGTGCTAGTGGTTTGGAAGGGGGCGCGGGTGGCTACACCTTC	CASGLEGGAGGYTF
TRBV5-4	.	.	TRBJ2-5	TGTGCCAGCACCTCCCTGGACTCGGGAAAGGAGACCCAGTACTTC	CASTSLDSGKETQYF
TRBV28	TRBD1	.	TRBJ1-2	TGTGCCAGCGGGTCGGGACAGGGGAAACATGGCTACACCTTC	CASGSGQGKHGYTF
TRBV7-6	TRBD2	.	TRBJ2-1	TGTGCCAGCAGCATGCCGCCGGGGGGGCCGGTTGAGCAGTTCTTC	CASSMPPGGPVEQFF
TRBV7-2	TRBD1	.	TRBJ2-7	TGTGCCAGCAGGACAAGGACAGGGCCCTACGAGCAGTACTTC	CASRTRTGPYEQYF
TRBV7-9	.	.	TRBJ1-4	TGTGCCAGCAGGACAGGAATCCAGAAACTGTTTTTT	CASRTGIQKLFF